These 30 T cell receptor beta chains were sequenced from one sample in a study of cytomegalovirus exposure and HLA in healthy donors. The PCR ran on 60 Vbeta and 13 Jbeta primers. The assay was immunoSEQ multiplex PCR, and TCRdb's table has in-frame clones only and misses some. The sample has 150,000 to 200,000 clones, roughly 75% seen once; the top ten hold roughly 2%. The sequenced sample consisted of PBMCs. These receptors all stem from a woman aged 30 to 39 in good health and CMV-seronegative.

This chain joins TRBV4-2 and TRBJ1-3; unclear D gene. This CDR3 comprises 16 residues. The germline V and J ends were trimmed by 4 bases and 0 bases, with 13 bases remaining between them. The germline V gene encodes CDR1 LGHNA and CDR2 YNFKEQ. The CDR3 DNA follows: TGTGCCAGCAGCCTCGGATTAGCGGACTCTGGAAACACCATATATTTT. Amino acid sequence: CASSLGLADSGNTIYF.

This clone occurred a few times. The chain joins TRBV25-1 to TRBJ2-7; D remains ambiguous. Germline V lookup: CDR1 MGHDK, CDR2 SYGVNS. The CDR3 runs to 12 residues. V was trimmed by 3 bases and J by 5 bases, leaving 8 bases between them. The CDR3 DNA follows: TGTGCCAGCAGTGAGAGTCCGGACGAGCAGTACTTC. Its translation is CASSESPDEQYF.

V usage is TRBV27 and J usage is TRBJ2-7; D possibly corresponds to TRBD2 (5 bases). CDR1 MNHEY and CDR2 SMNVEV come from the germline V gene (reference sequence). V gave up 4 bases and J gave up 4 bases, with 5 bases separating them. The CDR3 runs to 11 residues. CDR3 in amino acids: CASSSGYEQYF. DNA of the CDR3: TGTGCCAGCAGTTCGGGGTACGAGCAGTACTTC.

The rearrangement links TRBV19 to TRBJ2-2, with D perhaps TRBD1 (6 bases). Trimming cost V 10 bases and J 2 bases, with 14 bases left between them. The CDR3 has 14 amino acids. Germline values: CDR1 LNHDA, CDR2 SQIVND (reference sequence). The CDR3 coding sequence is TGTGCCACCCGACAGGCCCAAAACACCGGGGAGCTGTTTTTT. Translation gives CATRQAQNTGELFF.

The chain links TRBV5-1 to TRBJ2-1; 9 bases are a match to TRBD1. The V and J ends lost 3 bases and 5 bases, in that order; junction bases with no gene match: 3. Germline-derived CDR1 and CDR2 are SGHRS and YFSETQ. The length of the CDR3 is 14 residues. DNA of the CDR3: TGCGCCAGCAGCTACCGGACAGGGGACAATGAGCAGTTCTTC. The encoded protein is CASSYRTGDNEQFF.

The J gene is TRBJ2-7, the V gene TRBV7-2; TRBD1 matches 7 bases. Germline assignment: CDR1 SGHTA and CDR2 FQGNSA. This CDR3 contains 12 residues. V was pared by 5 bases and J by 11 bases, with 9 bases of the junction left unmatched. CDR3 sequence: CASSLIQGWEYF. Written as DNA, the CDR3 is TGTGCCAGCAGCCTAATACAGGGGTGGGAGTACTTC.

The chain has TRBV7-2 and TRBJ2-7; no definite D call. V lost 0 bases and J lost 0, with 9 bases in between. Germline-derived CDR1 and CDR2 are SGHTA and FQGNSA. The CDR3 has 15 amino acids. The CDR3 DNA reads TGTGCCAGCAGCTTAGCTCCGGCTAGCTCCTACGAGCAGTACTTC. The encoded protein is CASSLAPASSYEQYF.

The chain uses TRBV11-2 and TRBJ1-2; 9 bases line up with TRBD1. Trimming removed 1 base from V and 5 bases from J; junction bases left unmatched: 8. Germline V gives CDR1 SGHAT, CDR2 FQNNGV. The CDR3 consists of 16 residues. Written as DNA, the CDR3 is TGTGCCAGCAGCTTAGGTCCCGGGACAGGGAAGTATGGCTACACCTTC. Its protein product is CASSLGPGTGKYGYTF.

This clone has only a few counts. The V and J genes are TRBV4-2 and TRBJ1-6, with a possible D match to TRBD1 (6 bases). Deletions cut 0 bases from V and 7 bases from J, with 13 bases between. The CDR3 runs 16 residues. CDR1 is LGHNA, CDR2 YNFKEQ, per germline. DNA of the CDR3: TGTGCCAGCAGCCAAGAGGGCGCAGGGGTGAATTCACCCCTCCACTTT. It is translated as CASSQEGAGVNSPLHF.

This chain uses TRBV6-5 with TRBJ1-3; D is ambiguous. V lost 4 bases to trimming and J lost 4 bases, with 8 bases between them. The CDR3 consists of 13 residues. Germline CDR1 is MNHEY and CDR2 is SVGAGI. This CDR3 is CASSLTPGNTIYF. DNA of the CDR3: TGTGCCAGCAGTTTGACACCGGGAAACACCATATATTTT.

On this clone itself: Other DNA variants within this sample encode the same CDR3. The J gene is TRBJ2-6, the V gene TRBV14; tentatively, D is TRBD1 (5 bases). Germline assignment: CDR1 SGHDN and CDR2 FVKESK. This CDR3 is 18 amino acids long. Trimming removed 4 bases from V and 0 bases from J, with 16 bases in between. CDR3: CASSLLGPNFSGANVLTF. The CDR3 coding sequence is TGTGCCAGCAGCCTTTTGGGGCCAAACTTCTCTGGGGCCAACGTCCTGACTTTC.

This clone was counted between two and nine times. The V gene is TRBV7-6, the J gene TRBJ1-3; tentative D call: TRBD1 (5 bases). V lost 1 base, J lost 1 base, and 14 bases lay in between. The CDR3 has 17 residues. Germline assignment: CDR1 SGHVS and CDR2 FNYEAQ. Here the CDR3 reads CASSLGSIGVSGNTIYF. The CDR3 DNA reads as TGTGCCAGCAGCTTAGGATCGATAGGGGTATCTGGAAACACCATATATTTT.

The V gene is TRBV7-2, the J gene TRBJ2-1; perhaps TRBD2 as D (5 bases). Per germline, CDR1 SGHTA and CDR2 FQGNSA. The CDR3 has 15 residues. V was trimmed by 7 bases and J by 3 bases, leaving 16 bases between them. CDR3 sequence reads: CASTREPGFYNEQFF. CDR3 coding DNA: TGTGCCAGCACCCGAGAGCCGGGGTTCTACAATGAGCAGTTCTTC.

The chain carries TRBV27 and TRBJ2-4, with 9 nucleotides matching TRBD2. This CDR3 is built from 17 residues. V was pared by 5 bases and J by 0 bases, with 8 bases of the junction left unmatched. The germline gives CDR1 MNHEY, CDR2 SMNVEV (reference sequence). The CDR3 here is CASSPVAGDLAKNIQYF. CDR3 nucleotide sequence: TGTGCCAGCAGTCCCGTAGCGGGGGATTTAGCCAAAAACATTCAGTACTTC.

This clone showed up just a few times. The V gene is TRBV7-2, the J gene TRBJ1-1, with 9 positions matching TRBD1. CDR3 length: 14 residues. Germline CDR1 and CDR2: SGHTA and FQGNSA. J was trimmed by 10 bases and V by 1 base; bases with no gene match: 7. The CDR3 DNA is TGTGCCAGCAGCTTAGGAGGGACAGGGATCCGAGCTTTCTTT. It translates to CASSLGGTGIRAFF.

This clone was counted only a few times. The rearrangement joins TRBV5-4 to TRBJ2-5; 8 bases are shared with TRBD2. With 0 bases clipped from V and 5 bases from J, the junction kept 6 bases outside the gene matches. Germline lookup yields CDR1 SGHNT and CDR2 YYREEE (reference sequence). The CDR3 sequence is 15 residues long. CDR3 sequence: CASSLAAGAGETQYF. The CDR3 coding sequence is TGTGCCAGCAGCTTGGCAGCGGGGGCGGGGGAGACCCAGTACTTC.

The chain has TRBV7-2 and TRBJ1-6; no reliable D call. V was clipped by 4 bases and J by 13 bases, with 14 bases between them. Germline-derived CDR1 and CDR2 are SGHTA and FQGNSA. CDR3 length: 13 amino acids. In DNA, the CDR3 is TGTGCCAGCAGCTCCGAGGCACGGAACCCCCTCCACTTT. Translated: CASSSEARNPLHF. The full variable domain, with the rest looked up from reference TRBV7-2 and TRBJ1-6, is GAGVSQSPSNKVTEKGKDVELRCDPISGHTALYWYRQSLGQGLEFLIYFQGNSAPDKSGLPSDRFSAERTGGSVSTLTIQRTQQEDSAVYLCASSSEARNPLHFGNGTRLTVT.

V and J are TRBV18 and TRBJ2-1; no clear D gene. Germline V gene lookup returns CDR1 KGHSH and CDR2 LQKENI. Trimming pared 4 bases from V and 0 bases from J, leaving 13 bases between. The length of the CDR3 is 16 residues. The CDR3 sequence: CASSRAASSSYNEQFF. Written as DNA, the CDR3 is TGTGCCAGCTCACGCGCTGCCTCTAGCTCCTACAATGAGCAGTTCTTC.

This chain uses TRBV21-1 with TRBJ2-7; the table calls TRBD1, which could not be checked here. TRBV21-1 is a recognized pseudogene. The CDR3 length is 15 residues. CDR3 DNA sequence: TGTGCCAGCAGCTTTGGACAGGCCTCGAGGGGCGAGCAGTACTTC. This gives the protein CASSFGQASRGEQYF.

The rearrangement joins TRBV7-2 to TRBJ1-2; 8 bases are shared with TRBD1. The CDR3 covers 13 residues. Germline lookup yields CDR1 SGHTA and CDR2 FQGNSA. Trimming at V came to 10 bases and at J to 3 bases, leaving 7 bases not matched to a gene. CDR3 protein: CAIDRGWDYGYTF. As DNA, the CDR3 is TGTGCCATCGACAGGGGATGGGACTATGGCTACACCTTC.

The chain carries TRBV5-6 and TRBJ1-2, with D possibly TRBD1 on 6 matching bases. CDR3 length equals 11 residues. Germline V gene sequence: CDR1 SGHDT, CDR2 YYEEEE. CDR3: CATGGAYGYTF. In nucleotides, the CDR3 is TGTGCGACTGGGGGCGCCTATGGCTACACCTTC.

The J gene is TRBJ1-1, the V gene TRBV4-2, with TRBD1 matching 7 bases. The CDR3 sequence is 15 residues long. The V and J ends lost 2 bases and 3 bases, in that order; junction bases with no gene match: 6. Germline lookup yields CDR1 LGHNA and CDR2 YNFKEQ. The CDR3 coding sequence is TGTGCCAGCAGCCAAACAAGGGGGCTAGACACTGAAGCTTTCTTT. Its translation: CASSQTRGLDTEAFF.

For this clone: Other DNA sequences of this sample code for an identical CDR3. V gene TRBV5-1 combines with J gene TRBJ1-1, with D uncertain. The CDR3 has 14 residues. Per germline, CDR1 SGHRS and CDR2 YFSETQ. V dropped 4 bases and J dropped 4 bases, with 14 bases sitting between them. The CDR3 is CASSQPGLLTEAFF. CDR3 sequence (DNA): TGCGCCAGCAGCCAACCAGGCCTTCTCACTGAAGCTTTCTTT.

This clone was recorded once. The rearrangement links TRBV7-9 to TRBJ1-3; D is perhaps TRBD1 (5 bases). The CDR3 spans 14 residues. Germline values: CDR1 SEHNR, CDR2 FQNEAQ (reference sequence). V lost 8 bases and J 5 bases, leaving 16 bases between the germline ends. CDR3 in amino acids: CASFQGEARNTIYF. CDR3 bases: TGTGCCAGCTTCCAAGGGGAAGCTAGAAACACCATATATTTT.

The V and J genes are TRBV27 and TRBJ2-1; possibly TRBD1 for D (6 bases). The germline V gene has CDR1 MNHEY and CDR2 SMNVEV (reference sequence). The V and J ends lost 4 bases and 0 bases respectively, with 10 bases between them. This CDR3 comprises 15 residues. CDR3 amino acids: CASSSGVGSYNEQFF. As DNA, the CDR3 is TGTGCCAGCAGTTCAGGGGTGGGCTCCTACAATGAGCAGTTCTTC.

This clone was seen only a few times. CDR3 coding DNA: TGTGCCTGGAGGGGATCCCCCGGGGGGGCGACCTATAATTCACCCCTCCACTTT. Translating it yields CAWRGSPGGATYNSPLHF. The chain combines TRBV30 with TRBJ1-6; weak D call: TRBD1 (6 bases). In germline, CDR1 is GTSNPN, CDR2 SVGIG (reference sequence). The CDR3 has 18 amino acids. V lost 3 bases, J lost 2 bases, and 20 bases lay in between.

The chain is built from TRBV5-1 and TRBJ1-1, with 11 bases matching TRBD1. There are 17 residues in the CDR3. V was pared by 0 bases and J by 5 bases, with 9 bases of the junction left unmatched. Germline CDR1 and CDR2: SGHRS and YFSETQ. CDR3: CASSLGRTGGRGTEAFF. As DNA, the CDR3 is TGCGCCAGCAGCTTGGGAAGGACAGGGGGCCGAGGGACTGAAGCTTTCTTT. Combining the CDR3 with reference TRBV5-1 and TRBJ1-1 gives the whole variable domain KAGVTQTPRYLIKTRGQQVTLSCSPISGHRSVSWYQQTPGQGLQFLFEYFSETQRNKGNFPGRFSGRQFSNSRSEMNVSTLELGDSALYLCASSLGRTGGRGTEAFFGQGTRLTVV.

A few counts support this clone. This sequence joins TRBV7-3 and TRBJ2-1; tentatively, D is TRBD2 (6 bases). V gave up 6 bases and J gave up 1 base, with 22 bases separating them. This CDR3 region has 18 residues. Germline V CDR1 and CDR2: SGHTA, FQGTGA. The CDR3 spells CASRPPLTGVKSYNEQFF. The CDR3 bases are TGTGCCAGCAGACCCCCGTTGACGGGGGTCAAATCCTACAATGAGCAGTTCTTC.

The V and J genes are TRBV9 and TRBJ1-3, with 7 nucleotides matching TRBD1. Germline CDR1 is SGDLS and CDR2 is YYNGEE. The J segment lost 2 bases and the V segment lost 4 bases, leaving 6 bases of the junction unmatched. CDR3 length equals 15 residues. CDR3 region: CASSLGQATGNTIYF. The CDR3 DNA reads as TGTGCCAGCAGCCTTGGACAGGCCACTGGAAACACCATATATTTT.

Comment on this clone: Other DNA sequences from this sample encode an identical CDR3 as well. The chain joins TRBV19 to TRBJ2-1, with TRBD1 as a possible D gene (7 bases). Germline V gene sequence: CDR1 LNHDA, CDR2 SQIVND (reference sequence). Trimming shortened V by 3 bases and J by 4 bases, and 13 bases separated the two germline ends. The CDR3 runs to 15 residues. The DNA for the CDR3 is TGTGCCAGTAGTATTGGCCAGGGGGGTTACAATGAGCAGTTCTTC. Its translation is CASSIGQGGYNEQFF.